This record looks at one T cell receptor (beta chain) sequence and its context. Its antigen is not yet known. Base qualities are missing; no much larger clone stands one base away. TCRbeta CDR3 regions were amplified from genomic DNA using the immunoSEQ Assay, a bias-controlled multiplex PCR. As for the original processing: Within the assay, amplification of reference gene primers was used to estimate how many nucleated cells each sample contained. Sequence reads were collapsed and filtered to measure the absolute abundance of every unique TCRbeta CDR3 rearrangement. For each sample, productive Simpson clonality was calculated as the square root of Simpson's diversity index over productive rearrangements. Not all clones reach the TCRdb copy of this immuneACCESS table, which keeps in-frame sequences only. Checked studies attribute under half of the gap to unresolved V genes and leave the rest unexplained. For V, J and clone size, that table is used; D and trimming come from the DNA. Recorded for this sample are approximately 110,000 clones; roughly 87% of them occurred a single time. The leading ten clones occupy around 4.5% of the sample.

Each collaborating institution followed its own protocols to collect whole blood in K2EDTA tubes. For TCRbeta analysis, collaborators shipped samples in one of three forms: frozen whole blood, isolated PBMCs, or DNA extracted from either of those sample types. This specimen belongs to a study of blood T cell repertoires in COVID-19 (TCRdb year 2020). Background for the entire study: Samples from collaborators originated in the United States, Italy and Spain and spanned both the acute and convalescent phases of COVID-19. The prospective study material was composed of cDNA or gDNA derived from T cells, B-cell-depleted T cells, or PBMCs. Deeply sampled blood TCRbeta repertoires from subjects exposed to, actively infected with, or recovered from COVID-19 were included in the dataset. The repertoires were made available in a free public database intended to serve as a resource for research on the immune response to SARS-CoV-2. The samples were drawn from two sources: the first 160 participants of the ongoing ImmuneRACE study, and 1,254 subjects contributed by 6 global collaborators. Sample metadata almost always included a de-identified subject ID, COVID-19 status, age in years and sex. Where available, HLA class I and class II types were obtained from metadata supplied by the sample provider rather than from assay-based typing. What the study reported, not specific to this receptor: Clinical and demographic metadata were provided uncurated, with the amount varying by source and participant.

The receptor's source is a man aged 50 or older with acute or convalescent COVID-19. Specimen: peripheral blood.

The nucleotide sequence is given as TGTGCCAGCAGTGAGCTGTCGGGACAGGGTAGGGAGACCCAGTACTTC. This translates into CASSELSGQGRETQYF. The sequence links TRBV6-1 to TRBJ2-5; TRBD1 lines up with 9 middle nucleotides. The CDR3 numbers 16 residues from cysteine through phenylalanine. Only the CDR3 portion is preserved as DNA: 48 bases, with reading frame beginning at the first base. The germline V gene yields MNHNS for CDR1 and SASEGT for CDR2. Here V drops 3 bases and J drops 5 bases, and the junction holds 10 bases not matched to any gene.